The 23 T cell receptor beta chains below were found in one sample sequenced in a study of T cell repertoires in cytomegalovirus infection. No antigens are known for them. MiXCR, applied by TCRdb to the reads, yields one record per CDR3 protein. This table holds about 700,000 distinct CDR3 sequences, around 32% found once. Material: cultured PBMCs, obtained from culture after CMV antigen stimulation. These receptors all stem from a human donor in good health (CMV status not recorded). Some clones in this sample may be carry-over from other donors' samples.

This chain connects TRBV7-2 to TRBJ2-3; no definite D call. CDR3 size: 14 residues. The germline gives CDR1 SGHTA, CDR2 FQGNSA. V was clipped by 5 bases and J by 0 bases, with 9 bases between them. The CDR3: CASSIRYSTDTQYF. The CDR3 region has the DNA TGTGCCAGCAGCATTCGATATAGCACAGATACGCAGTATTTT.

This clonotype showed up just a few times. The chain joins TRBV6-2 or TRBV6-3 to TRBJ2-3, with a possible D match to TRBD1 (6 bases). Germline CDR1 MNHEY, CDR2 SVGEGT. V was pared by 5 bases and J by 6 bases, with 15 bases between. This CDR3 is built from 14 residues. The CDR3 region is CASSDTGTMDTQYF. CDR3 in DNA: TGTGCCAGCAGTGACACAGGGACGATGGATACGCAGTATTTT.

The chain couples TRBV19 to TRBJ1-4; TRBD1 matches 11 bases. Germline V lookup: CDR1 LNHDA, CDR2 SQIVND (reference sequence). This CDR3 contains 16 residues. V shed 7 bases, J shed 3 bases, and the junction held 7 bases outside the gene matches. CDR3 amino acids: CASNNPGQGANEKLFF. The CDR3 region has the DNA TGTGCCAGTAACAACCCGGGACAGGGGGCTAATGAAAAACTGTTTTTT.

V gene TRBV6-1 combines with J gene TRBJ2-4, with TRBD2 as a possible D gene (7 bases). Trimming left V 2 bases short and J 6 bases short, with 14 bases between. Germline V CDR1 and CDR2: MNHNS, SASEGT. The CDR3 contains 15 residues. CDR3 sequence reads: CASSEMSGGLNIQYF. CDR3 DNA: TGTGCCAGCAGTGAAATGTCGGGGGGCCTAAACATTCAGTACTTC.

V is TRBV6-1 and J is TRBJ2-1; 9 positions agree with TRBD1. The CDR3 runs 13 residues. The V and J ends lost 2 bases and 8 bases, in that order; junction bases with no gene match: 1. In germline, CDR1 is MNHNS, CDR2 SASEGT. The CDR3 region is CASSERDRDEQFF. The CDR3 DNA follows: TGTGCCAGCAGTGAAAGGGACAGGGATGAGCAGTTCTTC.

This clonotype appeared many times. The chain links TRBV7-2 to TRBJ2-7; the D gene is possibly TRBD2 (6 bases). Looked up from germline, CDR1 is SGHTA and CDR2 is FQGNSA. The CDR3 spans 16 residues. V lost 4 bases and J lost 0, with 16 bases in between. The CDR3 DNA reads TGTGCCAGCAGCTCCCGCAGCGGGCCGAGCTCCTACGAGCAGTACTTC. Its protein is CASSSRSGPSSYEQYF.

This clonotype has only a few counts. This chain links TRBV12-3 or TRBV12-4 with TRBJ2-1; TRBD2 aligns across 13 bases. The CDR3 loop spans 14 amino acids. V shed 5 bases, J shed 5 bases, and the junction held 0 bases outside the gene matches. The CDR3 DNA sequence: TGTGCCAGCAGTGGACTAGCGGGAGACAATGAGCAGTTCTTC. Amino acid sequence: CASSGLAGDNEQFF.

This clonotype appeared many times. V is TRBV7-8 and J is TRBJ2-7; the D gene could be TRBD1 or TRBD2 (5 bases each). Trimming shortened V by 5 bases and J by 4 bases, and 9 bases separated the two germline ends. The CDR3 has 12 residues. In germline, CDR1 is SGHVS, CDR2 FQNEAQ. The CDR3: CASSQGDYEQYF. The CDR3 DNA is TGTGCCAGCAGCCAGGGAGATTACGAGCAGTACTTC.

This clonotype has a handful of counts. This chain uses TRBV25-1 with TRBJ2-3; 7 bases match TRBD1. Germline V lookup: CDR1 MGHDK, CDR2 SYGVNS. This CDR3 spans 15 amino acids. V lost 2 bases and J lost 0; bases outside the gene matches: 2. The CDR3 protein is CASSEGTDSTDTQYF. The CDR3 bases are TGTGCCAGCAGTGAAGGGACAGACAGCACAGATACGCAGTATTTT. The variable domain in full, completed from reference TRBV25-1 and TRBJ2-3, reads EADIYQTPRYLVIGTGKKITLECSQTMGHDKMYWYQQDPGMELHLIHYSYGVNSTEKGDLSSESTVSRIRTEHFPLTLESARPSHTSQYLCASSEGTDSTDTQYFGPGTRLTVL.

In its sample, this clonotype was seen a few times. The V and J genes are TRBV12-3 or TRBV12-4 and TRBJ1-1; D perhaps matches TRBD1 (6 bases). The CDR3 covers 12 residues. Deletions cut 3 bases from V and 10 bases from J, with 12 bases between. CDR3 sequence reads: CASSFMGGAAFF. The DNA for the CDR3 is TGTGCCAGCAGTTTTATGGGGGGCGCAGCTTTCTTT.

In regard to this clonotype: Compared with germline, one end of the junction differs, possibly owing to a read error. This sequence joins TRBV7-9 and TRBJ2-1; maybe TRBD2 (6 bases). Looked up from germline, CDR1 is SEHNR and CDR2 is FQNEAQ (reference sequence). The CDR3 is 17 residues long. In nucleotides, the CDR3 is TGTGCCAGCAGGGGGATCGGGGGAGGCGGCTCCTACAATGAGCAGCTCTTC. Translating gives CASRGIGGGGSYNEQLF.

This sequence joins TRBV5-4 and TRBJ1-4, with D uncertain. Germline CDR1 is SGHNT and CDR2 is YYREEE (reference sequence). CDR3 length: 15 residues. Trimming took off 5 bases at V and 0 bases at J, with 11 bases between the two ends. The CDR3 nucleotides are TGTGCCAGCAGGCCCGCCTGGTCAACTAATGAAAAACTGTTTTTT. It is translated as CASRPAWSTNEKLFF.

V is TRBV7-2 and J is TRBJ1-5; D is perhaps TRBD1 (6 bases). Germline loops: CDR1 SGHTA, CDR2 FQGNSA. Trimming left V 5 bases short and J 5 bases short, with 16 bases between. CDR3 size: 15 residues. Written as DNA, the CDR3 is TGTGCCAGCAGCCCCGCGGGGGGGGCATATCAGCCCCAGCATTTT. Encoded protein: CASSPAGGAYQPQHF.

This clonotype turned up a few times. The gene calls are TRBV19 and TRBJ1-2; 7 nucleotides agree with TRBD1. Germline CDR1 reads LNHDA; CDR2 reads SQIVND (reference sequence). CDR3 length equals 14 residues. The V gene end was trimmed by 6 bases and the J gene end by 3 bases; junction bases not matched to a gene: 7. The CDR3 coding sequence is TGTGCCAGTAGGGCACAGGGGACGGACTATGGCTACACCTTC. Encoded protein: CASRAQGTDYGYTF.

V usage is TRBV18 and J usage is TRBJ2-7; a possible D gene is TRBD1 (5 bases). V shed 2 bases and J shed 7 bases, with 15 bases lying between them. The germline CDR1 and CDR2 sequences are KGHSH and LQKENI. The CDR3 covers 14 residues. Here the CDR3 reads CASSPSVQVGEQYF. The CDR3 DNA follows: TGTGCCAGCTCACCATCAGTACAGGTCGGTGAGCAGTACTTC.

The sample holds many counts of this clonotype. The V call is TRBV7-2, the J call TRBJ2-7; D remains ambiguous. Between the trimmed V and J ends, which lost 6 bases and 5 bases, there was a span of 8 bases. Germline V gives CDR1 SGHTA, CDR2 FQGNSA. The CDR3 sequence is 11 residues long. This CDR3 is CASSFRNEQYF. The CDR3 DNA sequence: TGTGCCAGCAGTTTTCGGAACGAGCAGTACTTC.

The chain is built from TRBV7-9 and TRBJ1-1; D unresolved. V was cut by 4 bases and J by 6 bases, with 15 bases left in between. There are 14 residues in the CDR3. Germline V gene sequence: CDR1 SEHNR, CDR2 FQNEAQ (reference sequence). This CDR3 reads CASSSGVEEPEAFF. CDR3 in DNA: TGTGCCAGCAGCTCTGGGGTGGAGGAGCCTGAAGCTTTCTTT.

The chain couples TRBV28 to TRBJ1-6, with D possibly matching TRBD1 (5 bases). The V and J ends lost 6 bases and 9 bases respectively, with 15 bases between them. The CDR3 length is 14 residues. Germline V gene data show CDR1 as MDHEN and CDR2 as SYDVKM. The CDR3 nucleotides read TGTGCCAGCAGGACGACAGTAGCTAGTTCACCCCTCCACTTT. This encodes CASRTTVASSPLHF.

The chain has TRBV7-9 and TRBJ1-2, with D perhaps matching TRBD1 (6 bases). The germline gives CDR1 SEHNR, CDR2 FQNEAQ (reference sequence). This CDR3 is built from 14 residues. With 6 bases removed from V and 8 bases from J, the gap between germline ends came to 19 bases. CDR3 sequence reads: CASRHDVQGGGYTF. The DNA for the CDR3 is TGTGCCAGCAGACACGATGTACAGGGAGGCGGCTACACCTTC.

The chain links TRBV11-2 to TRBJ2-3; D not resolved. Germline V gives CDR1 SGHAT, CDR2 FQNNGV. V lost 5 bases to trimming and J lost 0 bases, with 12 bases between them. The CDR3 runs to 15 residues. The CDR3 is CASSGNRRSTDTQYF. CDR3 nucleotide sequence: TGTGCCAGCAGCGGGAATCGACGGAGCACAGATACGCAGTATTTT.

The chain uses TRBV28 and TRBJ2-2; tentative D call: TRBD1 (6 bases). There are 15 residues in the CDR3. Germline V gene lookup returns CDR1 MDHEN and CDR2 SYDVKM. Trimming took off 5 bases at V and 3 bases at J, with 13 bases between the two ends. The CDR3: CASSQQGRDTGELFF. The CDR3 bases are TGTGCCAGCAGTCAACAGGGAAGGGACACCGGGGAGCTGTTTTTT.

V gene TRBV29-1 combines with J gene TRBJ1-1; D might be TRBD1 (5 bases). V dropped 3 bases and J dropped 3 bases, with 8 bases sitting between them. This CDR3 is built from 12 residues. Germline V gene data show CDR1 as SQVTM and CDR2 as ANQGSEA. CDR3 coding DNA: TGCAGCGTTGACAGGGTGGACACTGAAGCTTTCTTT. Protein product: CSVDRVDTEAFF. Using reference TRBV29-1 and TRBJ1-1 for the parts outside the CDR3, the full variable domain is SAVISQKPSRDICQRGTSLTIQCQVDSQVTMMFWYRQQPGQSLTLIATANQGSEATYESGFVIDKFPISRPNLTFSTLTVSNMSPEDSSIYLCSVDRVDTEAFFGQGTRLTVV.

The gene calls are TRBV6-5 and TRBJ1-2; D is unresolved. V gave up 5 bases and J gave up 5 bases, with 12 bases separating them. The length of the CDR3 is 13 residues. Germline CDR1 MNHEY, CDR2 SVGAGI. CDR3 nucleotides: TGTGCCAGCAGTATGGGCGGGCTTTATGGCTACACCTTC. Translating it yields CASSMGGLYGYTF.